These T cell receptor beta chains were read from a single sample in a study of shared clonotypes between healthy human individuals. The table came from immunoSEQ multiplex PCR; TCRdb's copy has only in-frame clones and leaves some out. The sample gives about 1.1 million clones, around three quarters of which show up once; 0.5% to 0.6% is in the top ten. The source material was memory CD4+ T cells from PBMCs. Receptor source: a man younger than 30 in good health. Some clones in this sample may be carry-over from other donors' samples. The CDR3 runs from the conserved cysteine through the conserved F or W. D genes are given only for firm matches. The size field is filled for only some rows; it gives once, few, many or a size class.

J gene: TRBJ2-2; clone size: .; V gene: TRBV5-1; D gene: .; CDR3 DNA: TGCGCCAGCAGCTCGCTCACCGCTCGAACCGGGGAGCTGTTTTTT; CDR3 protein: CASSSLTARTGELFF
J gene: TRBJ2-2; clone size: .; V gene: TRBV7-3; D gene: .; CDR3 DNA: TGTGCCAGCAGCTTAACGATGGTCAGGAACACCGGGGAGCTGTTTTTT; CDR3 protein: CASSLTMVRNTGELFF
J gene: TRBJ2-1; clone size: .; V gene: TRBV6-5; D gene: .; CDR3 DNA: TGTGCCAGCATAGTGCGGGTGGTCTTTGAGCAGTTCTTC; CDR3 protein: CASIVRVVFEQFF
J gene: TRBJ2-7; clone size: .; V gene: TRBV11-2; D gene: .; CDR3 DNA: TGTGCCAGCAGCTTAGGAAGACAAGGGGAGCAGTACTTC; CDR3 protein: CASSLGRQGEQYF
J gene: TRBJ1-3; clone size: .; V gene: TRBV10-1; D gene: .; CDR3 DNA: TGCGCCAGCACCCCGGGAGACAGGCCCTCTGGAAACACCATATATTTT; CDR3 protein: CASTPGDRPSGNTIYF
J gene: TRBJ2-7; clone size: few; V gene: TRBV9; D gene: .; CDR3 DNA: TGTGCCAGCAGCCCCCCCTGGTCTATTTACGAGCAGTACTTC; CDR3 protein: CASSPPWSIYEQYF
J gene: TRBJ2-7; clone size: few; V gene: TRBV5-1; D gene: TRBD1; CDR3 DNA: TGCGCCAGCAGCCCCGGGACAGGGTGGGAGTACGAGCAGTACTTC; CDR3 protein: CASSPGTGWEYEQYF
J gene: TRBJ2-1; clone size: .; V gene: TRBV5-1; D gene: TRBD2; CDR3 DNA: TGCGCCAGCAGCTCGGTAGCGGGAGCTTACAATGAGCAGTTCTTC; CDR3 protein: CASSSVAGAYNEQFF
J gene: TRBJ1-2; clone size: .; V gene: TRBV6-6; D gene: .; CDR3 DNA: TGTGCCAGCAGTTACCAGGCTAACTATGGCTACACCTTC; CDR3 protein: CASSYQANYGYTF
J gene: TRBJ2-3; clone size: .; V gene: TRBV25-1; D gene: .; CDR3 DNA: TGTGCCAGCAGTGCGACGGGGGCAGATACGCAGTATTTT; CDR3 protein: CASSATGADTQYF
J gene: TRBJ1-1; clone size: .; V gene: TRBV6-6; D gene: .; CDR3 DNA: TGTGCCAGCAGTTACTCGACTGGGCGGACGAACACTGAAGCTTTCTTT; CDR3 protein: CASSYSTGRTNTEAFF
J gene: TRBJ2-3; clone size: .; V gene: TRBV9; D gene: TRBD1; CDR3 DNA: TGTGCCAGCAGCGTAGCGACAGGGGGAAAATTTGGAGATACGCAGTATTTT; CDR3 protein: CASSVATGGKFGDTQYF
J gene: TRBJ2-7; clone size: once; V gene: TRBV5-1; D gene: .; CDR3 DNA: TGCGCCAGCAGCCCGGACCCAACTACCTACGAGCAGTACTTC; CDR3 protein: CASSPDPTTYEQYF
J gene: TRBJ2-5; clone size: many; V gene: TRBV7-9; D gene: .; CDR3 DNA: TGTGCCAGCAGCTTAGTAGGGGGGTACCAAGAGACCCAGTACTTC; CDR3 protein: CASSLVGGYQETQYF
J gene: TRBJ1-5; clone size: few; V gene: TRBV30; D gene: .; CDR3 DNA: TGTGCCTGGAGTGTATTTAGCAATCAGCCCCAGCATTTT; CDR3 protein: CAWSVFSNQPQHF